This TCR beta chain was documented in a study of blood T cell repertoires in COVID-19. The overall study: Acute and convalescent COVID-19 specimens originated in the United States, Italy and Spain. T cells, B-cell-depleted T cells, or PBMCs supplied cDNA or gDNA.

In the original workflow: Scientists estimated how many nucleated cells there were by amplifying reference gene primers. Sequencing used immunoSEQ multiplex PCR; TCRdb keeps in-frame clones, though not all of them. The DNA gave D and trimming, while V, J and clone size come from that table. Of 150,000 or so clones detected, around 75% appear once; the ten largest clones hold around 5%. CDR1 and CDR2 from the germline V gene are SGHVS and FQNEAQ. The CDR3 is made up of 17 amino acids. V shed 7 bases and J shed 2 bases, with 23 bases lying between them. Patients of the Seattle cohort, enrolled during active infection, were followed longitudinally.

The TCR was taken from a woman between 65 and 79 years old with COVID-19, enrolled during active disease. The chain has TRBV7-8 and TRBJ1-2; maybe TRBD1 (6 bases). The material sequenced was peripheral blood. CDR3 in amino acids: CASTRVFDRSSNYGYTF. The DNA of the CDR3 is TGTGCCAGCACCCGTGTTTTTGACAGGTCCTCGAACTATGGCTACACCTTC.